Listed below are T cell receptor beta chains from one sample, sequenced in a study of Graves' ophthalmopathy and Graves' hyperthyroidism. One entry per CDR3 protein, called by TCRdb with MiXCR from the multiplex PCR reads. This sample has roughly 400,000 distinct CDR3 sequences, with about 17% found just once. The sequenced sample was peripheral blood. The receptors stem from a young woman with Graves' ophthalmopathy. Each CDR3 is given with its conserved first and last residue. The D gene is left open where the match is weak. The listing skips clone size in some rows; elsewhere it reads once, few, many or a size class.

many,TRBD1,TRBV18,TRBJ1-4,TGTGCCAGCTCACCAGATACAGGGGGCTGGATAGCTAATGAAAAACTGTTTTTT,CASSPDTGGWIANEKLFF
many,NA,TRBV11-2,TRBJ1-3,TGTGCCAGCAGCTTATATCAAGGCCCTGGAAACACCATATATTTT,CASSLYQGPGNTIYF
many,NA,TRBV6-2/TRBV6-3,TRBJ2-2,TGTGCCAGCAACGATACCGGGGAGCTGTTTTTT,CASNDTGELFF
many,TRBD2,TRBV6-2/TRBV6-3,TRBJ2-5,TGTGCCAGCAGTTACTCGAGCGCCCCCCGGACTAGCGAAGGAGAGACCCAGTACTTC,CASSYSSAPRTSEGETQYF
many,NA,TRBV12-5,TRBJ1-2,TGTGCTAGTGGTTTGGGGGTGGACTATGGCTACACCTTC,CASGLGVDYGYTF
many,NA,TRBV10-1,TRBJ2-7,TGCGCCAGCAGTGAGTCCGGCAGCTCCTACGAGCAGTACTTC,CASSESGSSYEQYF
few,NA,TRBV6-2/TRBV6-3,TRBJ2-7,TGTGCCAGCGGGTTCGTTTTCGCGCAGTACTTC,CASGFVFAQYF
many,NA,TRBV28,TRBJ1-5,TGTGCCAGCAGTTTTCCGAGCAATCAGCCCCAGCATTTT,CASSFPSNQPQHF
many,NA,TRBV9,TRBJ2-7,TGTGCCAGCAGCGTAGCCCCCGCCCCTGGACGGAGCTACGAGCAGTACTTC,CASSVAPAPGRSYEQYF
many,NA,TRBV20-1,TRBJ2-7,TGCAGTGCTAGAGATCCCAGCAGGGTCAACGAGCAGTACTTC,CSARDPSRVNEQYF
many,NA,TRBV7-2,TRBJ1-6,TGTGCCAGCAGCAACCACTACCGGGAGTCCCTCCACTTT,CASSNHYRESLHF
many,NA,TRBV30,TRBJ1-1,TGTGCCTGGATAAGGGGAGTGAACACTGAAGCTTTCTTT,CAWIRGVNTEAFF
many,TRBD2,TRBV28,TRBJ2-2,TGTGCCAGCAGTACTCTAGCGGGAGATACCGGGGAGCTGTTTTTT,CASSTLAGDTGELFF
NA,NA,TRBV7-2,TRBJ2-7,TGTGCCAGCAGCCCCGAGTATCCTCTGAGTGGCGAGCAGTACTTC,CASSPEYPLSGEQYF
NA,TRBD2,TRBV15,TRBJ2-7,TGTGCCACCAGCAGTCGTGGTCCTAGCGGCTACGAGCAGTACTTC,CATSSRGPSGYEQYF
many,NA,TRBV6-2/TRBV6-3,TRBJ2-7,TGTGCCAGCGCCAGGGTAAGGTACGAGCAGTACTTC,CASARVRYEQYF
many,TRBD1,TRBV24-1,TRBJ1-1,TGTGCCACCAGTGAAGGGGACAGAGTCCGCACTGAAGCTTTCTTT,CATSEGDRVRTEAFF
many,NA,TRBV20-1,TRBJ1-1,TGCAGTGCTAGTCCTCGGGCCACTGAAGCTTTCTTT,CSASPRATEAFF
many,NA,TRBV7-3,TRBJ2-3,TGTGCCAGCAGCTTTACTGGCTCCGTAACAGATACGCAGTATTTT,CASSFTGSVTDTQYF
many,NA,TRBV25-1,TRBJ1-1,TGTGCCAGCAGTGAATCCAGGGGCGTGGGCACTGAAGCTTTCTTT,CASSESRGVGTEAFF
many,NA,TRBV6-2/TRBV6-3,TRBJ1-1,TGTGCCAGCAGTGGAGGGGGGAACACTGAAGCTTTCTTT,CASSGGGNTEAFF
many,NA,TRBV19,TRBJ1-1,TGTGCCAGTAGGAAACTGACCGAGGCGACTGAAGCTTTCTTT,CASRKLTEATEAFF
many,NA,TRBV6-2/TRBV6-3,TRBJ2-3,TGTGCCAGCAGTTTACGACAGGTACTTGGACCAGATACGCAGTATTTT,CASSLRQVLGPDTQYF
NA,NA,TRBV6-1,TRBJ1-5,TGTGCCAGCAGACCAAGGGGCCAGGGATGGAATCAGCCCCAGCATTTT,CASRPRGQGWNQPQHF
many,TRBD1,TRBV20-1,TRBJ1-1,TGCAGTGCTTGGGACAGCATGAACACTGAAGCTTTCTTT,CSAWDSMNTEAFF
many,TRBD2,TRBV19,TRBJ2-7,TGTGCCAGTAGGACCTCCGGGACTAGCGGGTACGAGCAGTACTTC,CASRTSGTSGYEQYF
many,NA,TRBV9,TRBJ1-1,TGTGCCAGCAGCCCCCATTTGGGGGGGAACACTGAAGCTTTCTTT,CASSPHLGGNTEAFF
many,NA,TRBV7-2,TRBJ2-7,TGTGCCAGCAGCTTTTCCGGGACCCAAGAGCAGTACTTC,CASSFSGTQEQYF
many,NA,TRBV29-1,TRBJ2-2,TGCAGCGGGAGACAGACCAACACCGGGGAGCTGTTTTTT,CSGRQTNTGELFF
NA,TRBD2,TRBV6-2/TRBV6-3,TRBJ2-5,TGTGCCAGCAGTACTAATCCGGGACTAGCGGGAGGGCCGTCAGAGACCCAGTACTTC,CASSTNPGLAGGPSETQYF
many,NA,TRBV12-3/TRBV12-4,TRBJ1-5,TGTGCCAGCACCGAAGGAGATCAGCCCCAGCATTTT,CASTEGDQPQHF
many,NA,TRBV2,TRBJ2-7,TGTGCCAGCAGTGAAGATGGCGACAGGCGGACCTACGAGCAGTACTTC,CASSEDGDRRTYEQYF
many,TRBD1,TRBV12-3/TRBV12-4,TRBJ2-7,TGTGCCAGCAGCTCGTCACAGGGGTTCTACGAGCAGTACTTC,CASSSSQGFYEQYF
once,NA,TRBV6-1,TRBJ2-2,TGTGCCAGCATCCCACAGACGAACACCGGGGAGCTGTTTTTT,CASIPQTNTGELFF
many,TRBD1,TRBV20-1,TRBJ2-7,TGCAGGGGGGGACAGGGGGGAGGGTACGAGCAGTACTTC,CRGGQGGGYEQYF
many,NA,TRBV4-3,TRBJ1-2,TGCGCCAGCAGCCAAGATTTGGGGGCGTCAGTTGGTGGCTACACCTTC,CASSQDLGASVGGYTF
many,TRBD2,TRBV12-3/TRBV12-4,TRBJ2-7,TGTGCCAGCAGTTTGGGACTAGCCGAATCCTACGAGCAGTACTTC,CASSLGLAESYEQYF
many,TRBD1,TRBV3-1,TRBJ1-1,TGTGCCAGCAGCAATATCAGGGGGACTGAAGCTTTCTTT,CASSNIRGTEAFF
many,TRBD1,TRBV6-2/TRBV6-3,TRBJ1-5,TGTGCCAGCGCCGAATGGAGGGGACAGGGTAACAATCAGCCCCAGCATTTT,CASAEWRGQGNNQPQHF
few,TRBD1,TRBV19,TRBJ2-4,TGTGCCAGTAGTGGAGGGCGGGACAGGGGGCCCCTAGCCAAAAACATTCAGTACTTC,CASSGGRDRGPLAKNIQYF
many,TRBD1,TRBV28,TRBJ2-7,TGTGCCAGCAGTTTAGCGAACAGGGGGCGTGCGGAGCAGTACTTC,CASSLANRGRAEQYF